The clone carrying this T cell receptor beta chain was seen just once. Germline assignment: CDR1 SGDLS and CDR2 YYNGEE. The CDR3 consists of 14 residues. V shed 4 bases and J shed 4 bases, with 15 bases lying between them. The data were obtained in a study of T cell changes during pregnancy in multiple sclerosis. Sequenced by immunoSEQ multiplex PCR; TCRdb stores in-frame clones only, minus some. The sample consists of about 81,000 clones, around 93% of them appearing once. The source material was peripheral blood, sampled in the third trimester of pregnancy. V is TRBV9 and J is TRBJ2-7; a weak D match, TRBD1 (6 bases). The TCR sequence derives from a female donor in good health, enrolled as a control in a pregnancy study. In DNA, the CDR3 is TGTGCCAGCAGCCCCGGCCTCAGGGGTTACGAGCAGTACTTC. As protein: CASSPGLRGYEQYF.